This record looks at one T cell receptor beta chain sequence and its context. Antigen unknown. The sample comes from a study of PD-L1 blockade in urothelial cancer. CDR1 is MNHNS and CDR2 is SASEGT in the germline V gene. The CDR3 sequence is 15 residues long. Trimming stripped 7 bases from V and 2 bases from J, with 17 bases between. Study observations and caveats: Prediction of better survival came from below-median pretreatment blood TCR clonality.

Repertoires were generated with immunoSEQ multiplex PCR, while TCRdb's copy carries only in-frame clones and drops some. Of 40,000 or so clones in the sample, 82% were seen once. The sample was PBMCs, taken around atezolizumab (anti-PD-L1) treatment. The chain has TRBV6-1 and TRBJ2-5, with a possible D match to TRBD1 (6 bases). This clonotype originated in a man aged 55-75 years with urothelial cancer. The CDR3 sequence is CASTFRGTPQETQYF. The CDR3 DNA reads as TGTGCCAGCACATTCAGGGGAACCCCACAAGAGACCCAGTACTTC.